Following are 31 T cell receptor beta chains from one sample sequenced in a study of T cell responses to AZD1222 COVID-19 vaccine (dated by TCRdb to about 2021). The label giving this sample's time point can be read as: baseline before first vaccination. The method behind the library was the immunoSEQ multiplex PCR assay. TCRdb took this table from immuneACCESS and kept in-frame rearrangements with V and J called. Such tables lack part of the clones; where checked against another copy, unresolved V genes explain under half of the gap, and the rest is unexplained. Present in this sample are roughly 150,000 clones, roughly 90% of which were seen just once. Of the sample, 1.3% to 1.5% is held by the ten largest clones. Here the sequenced sample was peripheral blood, taken on day 0 of AZD1222 vaccination. Receptors originate from an adult in good health.

V usage is TRBV2 and J usage is TRBJ1-2; 10 bases fit TRBD1. Trimming took 7 bases from V and 2 from J; bases not matched to a gene: 10. Germline V gene data show CDR1 as SNHLY and CDR2 as FYNNEI. CDR3 length: 16 amino acids. The CDR3, as DNA: TGTGCCAGCACTCCTGTAGGACAGGGGGAAAACTATGGCTACACCTTC. It specifies CASTPVGQGENYGYTF.

V usage is TRBV14 and J usage is TRBJ2-7, with D perhaps TRBD1 or TRBD2 (5 bases each). Germline V gives CDR1 SGHDN, CDR2 FVKESK. Trimming shortened V by 0 bases and J by 6 bases, and 9 bases separated the two germline ends. This CDR3 comprises 13 residues. The CDR3 nucleotides are TGTGCCAGCAGCCAAGATCAGAGGGGCGAGCAGTACTTC. Amino acids: CASSQDQRGEQYF.

The chain combines TRBV6-5 with TRBJ1-5; D is uncertain. The germline V and J ends were trimmed by 5 bases and 8 bases, with 7 bases remaining between them. Germline assignment: CDR1 MNHEY and CDR2 SVGAGI. The CDR3 has 11 amino acids. The CDR3 reads CASSTKEPQHF. CDR3 DNA: TGTGCCAGCAGTACGAAGGAGCCCCAGCATTTT.

V usage is TRBV5-1 and J usage is TRBJ2-7; a possible D gene is TRBD1 (6 bases). This CDR3 comprises 13 residues. Germline V gene sequence: CDR1 SGHRS, CDR2 YFSETQ. With 4 bases removed from V and 6 bases from J, the gap between germline ends came to 14 bases. The CDR3 DNA sequence: TGCGCCAGCAGCCCCCCACAGGGTCCCGAGCAGTACTTC. The encoded protein is CASSPPQGPEQYF.

The chain couples TRBV2 to TRBJ1-5; no reliable D call. Between the trimmed V and J ends, which lost 4 bases and 5 bases, there was a span of 9 bases. The CDR3 length is 13 residues. CDR1 is SNHLY, CDR2 FYNNEI, per germline. Here the CDR3 DNA reads TGTGCCAGCAGTGGGGCAGAGTATCAGCCCCAGCATTTT. Translation: CASSGAEYQPQHF.

The chain combines TRBV12-3 or TRBV12-4 with TRBJ1-1; D unresolved. V dropped 3 bases and J dropped 7 bases, with 9 bases sitting between them. The CDR3 consists of 12 residues. This chain's CDR3 is CASSFLASEAFF. The CDR3 bases are TGTGCCAGCAGTTTTTTAGCTAGTGAAGCTTTCTTT.

This clone is a singleton in its sample. V is TRBV19 and J is TRBJ2-7, with D maybe TRBD2 (6 bases). The CDR3 length is 15 residues. Between the trimmed V and J ends, which lost 10 bases and 2 bases, there was a span of 21 bases. Looked up from germline, CDR1 is LNHDA and CDR2 is SQIVND (reference sequence). The CDR3 DNA sequence: TGTGCCACCACCGCCCGTCGCGGGATCCCCTACGAGCAGTACTTC. Residues: CATTARRGIPYEQYF.

This chain joins TRBV28 and TRBJ2-7, with 8 bases lining up with TRBD1. The CDR3 has 17 amino acids. Germline values: CDR1 MDHEN, CDR2 SYDVKM. V was clipped by 6 bases and J by 5 bases; unmatched bases: 18. CDR3 amino acids: CASSQLQGVGSKDEQYF. In DNA, the CDR3 is TGTGCCAGCAGCCAGCTACAGGGGGTGGGGTCTAAAGACGAGCAGTACTTC.

This sequence joins TRBV12-3 or TRBV12-4 and TRBJ1-2, with D hard to call. CDR3 length: 13 residues. V lost 3 bases to trimming and J lost 4 bases, with 9 bases between them. In DNA form, the CDR3 reads TGTGCCAGCAGTTTTGGGCACCTCTATGGCTACACCTTC. Amino acid sequence: CASSFGHLYGYTF.

The chain recombines TRBV6-4 with TRBJ1-6, with a tentative D call TRBD1 (6 bases). V lost 11 bases, J lost 2 bases, and 19 bases lay in between. The CDR3 has 16 residues. Germline V lookup: CDR1 MRHNA, CDR2 SNTAGT. As DNA, the CDR3 is TGTGCCCTCAGGCGAACAGGGTGCGCCTATAATTCACCCCTCCACTTT. Protein: CALRRTGCAYNSPLHF.

The V and J genes are TRBV5-8 and TRBJ2-5; TRBD1 matches at 7 bases. Germline CDR1 SGHTS, CDR2 YDEGEE. After removal of 4 bases from V and 2 bases from J, the junction contained 2 bases not matched to a gene. This CDR3 region has 13 residues. CDR3 amino acids: CASSPDRQETQYF. The CDR3 DNA follows: TGTGCCAGCAGCCCGGACAGGCAAGAGACCCAGTACTTC.

This chain links TRBV6-2 or TRBV6-3 with TRBJ2-1, with D possibly TRBD2 on 5 matching bases. The CDR3 sequence is 15 residues long. From germline, CDR1 is MNHEY and CDR2 SVGEGT. V lost 5 bases, J lost 7 bases, and 18 bases lay in between. The DNA for the CDR3 is TGTGCCAGCAGTCAAGACGAGGGAACGGGAAATGAGCAGTTCTTC. This gives the protein CASSQDEGTGNEQFF.

This clone was counted once. This chain connects TRBV6-2 or TRBV6-3 to TRBJ2-1, with no clear D. With 0 bases removed from V and 10 bases from J, the gap between germline ends came to 7 bases. The CDR3 has 12 residues. Germline loops: CDR1 MNHEY, CDR2 SVGEGT. In DNA form, the CDR3 reads TGTGCCAGCAGTTACTCGTTAAGGGAGCAGTTCTTC. Amino acids: CASSYSLREQFF.

In its sample, this clone was seen once. The J gene is TRBJ1-1, the V gene TRBV5-4; TRBD1 matches 7 bases. V shed 4 bases, J shed 1 base, and the junction held 7 bases outside the gene matches. The CDR3 runs to 15 residues. Germline CDR1 is SGHNT and CDR2 is YYREEE (reference sequence). Here the CDR3 reads CASSGGGETNTEAFF. The CDR3 DNA reads TGTGCCAGCAGCGGAGGGGGCGAAACGAACACTGAAGCTTTCTTT. Filled out from reference TRBV5-4 and TRBJ1-1, the complete variable domain reads ETGVTQSPTHLIKTRGQQVTLRCSSQSGHNTVSWYQQALGQGPQFIFQYYREEENGRGNFPPRFSGLQFPNYSSELNVNALELDDSALYLCASSGGGETNTEAFFGQGTRLTVV.

This clone was observed a handful of times. The CDR3 DNA follows: TGTGCCAGCAGTTTATGGCGACAGGGTGGGATGGGAGCTTTCTTT. This encodes CASSLWRQGGMGAFF. V usage is TRBV28 and J usage is TRBJ1-1; TRBD1 matches 7 bases. Trimming removed 0 bases from V and 10 bases from J; junction bases left unmatched: 11. The germline V gene has CDR1 MDHEN and CDR2 SYDVKM. The CDR3 loop spans 15 amino acids.

The chain uses TRBV6-1 and TRBJ2-7; D possibly uses TRBD1 or TRBD2 (5 bases each). With 1 base removed from V and 4 bases from J, the gap between germline ends came to 14 bases. Germline V gene lookup returns CDR1 MNHNS and CDR2 SASEGT. This CDR3 contains 15 residues. This CDR3 reads CASSEDPGRVYEQYF. The DNA for the CDR3 is TGTGCCAGCAGTGAAGATCCGGGGCGTGTGTACGAGCAGTACTTC.

As to this clone: Other DNA variants within this sample encode the same CDR3. This rearrangement joins TRBV5-5 to TRBJ1-1; D is possibly TRBD1 (6 bases). V was clipped by 5 bases and J by 0 bases, with 8 bases between them. Looked up from germline, CDR1 is SGHKS and CDR2 is YYEKEE (reference sequence). The CDR3 runs 13 residues. The CDR3 DNA is TGTGCCAGCAGTGGACAGTTGAACACTGAAGCTTTCTTT. It encodes CASSGQLNTEAFF.

This clone was recorded only once. The chain is built from TRBV7-2 and TRBJ1-2; a weak D match, TRBD1 (6 bases). CDR1 is SGHTA and CDR2 is FQGNSA in the germline V gene. V was cut by 5 bases and J by 4 bases, with 17 bases left in between. The CDR3 spans 15 residues. This CDR3 is CASSDRRAGFYGYTF. The CDR3 nucleotides read TGTGCCAGCAGCGACAGGCGGGCGGGGTTCTATGGCTACACCTTC.

The chain links TRBV5-6 to TRBJ1-4; D might be TRBD1 (6 bases). V was pared by 2 bases and J by 5 bases, with 13 bases between. Germline V gene lookup returns CDR1 SGHDT and CDR2 YYEEEE. This CDR3 contains 15 residues. The CDR3 sequence: CASSLRGTGNEKLFF. In nucleotides, the CDR3 is TGTGCCAGCAGCTTAAGAGGTACAGGGAATGAAAAACTGTTTTTT. The full variable domain, its missing parts supplied by reference TRBV5-6 and TRBJ1-4, is DAGVTQSPTHLIKTRGQQVTLRCSPKSGHDTVSWYQQALGQGPQFIFQYYEEEERQRGNFPDRFSGHQFPNYSSELNVNALLLGDSALYLCASSLRGTGNEKLFFGSGTQLSVL.

The chain combines TRBV4-3 with TRBJ1-2; 7 positions match TRBD1. V was pared by 4 bases and J by 4 bases, with 12 bases of the junction left unmatched. CDR3 size: 16 residues. Germline CDR1 reads LGHNA; CDR2 reads YSLEER. CDR3 sequence reads: CASSPGPDRTSYGYTF. The DNA of the CDR3 is TGCGCCAGCAGCCCTGGGCCGGACAGGACCAGCTATGGCTACACCTTC.

The V and J genes are TRBV10-3 and TRBJ2-7, with D perhaps TRBD2 (6 bases). The V gene lost 0 bases and the J gene lost 1 base, with 7 bases spanning the gap. This CDR3 region has 14 residues. The V gene's germline CDR1 is ENHRY and CDR2 SYGVKD. The chain's CDR3 is CAISESGGSYEQYF. The CDR3 bases are TGTGCCATCAGTGAGTCAGGAGGGTCCTACGAGCAGTACTTC.

V and J are TRBV5-7 and TRBJ2-7; 9 nucleotides align to TRBD1. TRBV5-7 is flagged as an ORF with uncertain function. The J segment lost 1 base and the V segment lost 3 bases, leaving 5 bases of the junction unmatched. This CDR3 contains 15 residues. The CDR3 DNA follows: TGTGCCAGCAGCTCGGGACAGGGCCCTTCCTACGAGCAGTACTTC. Its protein is CASSSGQGPSYEQYF.

This clone was found a few times. The chain joins TRBV29-1 to TRBJ1-1; possible D gene TRBD1, 5 bases. The CDR3 runs to 13 residues. The V gene lost 1 base and the J gene lost 5 bases, with 11 bases spanning the gap. CDR1 is SQVTM and CDR2 is ANQGSEA in the germline V gene. CDR3 in DNA: TGCAGCGTTGAAGTCAGGGAATGGACTGAAGCTTTCTTT. Residues: CSVEVREWTEAFF.

This chain connects TRBV21-1 to TRBJ1-6; the table's D call of TRBD1 was not tested on the DNA. TRBV21-1 is a pseudogene segment. This CDR3 region has 15 residues. The CDR3 sequence is CASRLWTGHNSPLHF. CDR3 bases: TGTGCCAGCAGGCTATGGACAGGGCATAATTCACCCCTCCACTTT.

V and J are TRBV7-6 and TRBJ2-7, with 8 bases identical to TRBD1. CDR1 and CDR2 (germline): SGHVS, FNYEAQ. With 5 bases clipped from V and 0 bases from J, the junction kept 3 bases outside the gene matches. This CDR3 spans 14 amino acids. CDR3 coding DNA: TGTGCCAGCAGCACAGGGGGACTCTCCTACGAGCAGTACTTC. Its protein product is CASSTGGLSYEQYF.

The V and J genes are TRBV2 and TRBJ1-1; D not resolved. The CDR3 is made up of 14 amino acids. V was cut by 4 bases and J by 4 bases, with 13 bases left in between. Germline CDR1 and CDR2: SNHLY and FYNNEI. The CDR3 spells CASSGVAESTEAFF. The CDR3 nucleotides read TGTGCCAGCAGTGGGGTGGCGGAGAGCACTGAAGCTTTCTTT. The entire variable domain, with the rest obtained from reference TRBV2 and TRBJ1-1, is as follows: EPEVTQTPSHQVTQMGQEVILRCVPISNHLYFYWYRQILGQKVEFLVSFYNNEISEKSEIFDDQFSVERPDGSNFTLKIRSTKLEDSAMYFCASSGVAESTEAFFGQGTRLTVV.

The chain has TRBV18 and TRBJ2-1, with D hard to call. Germline V CDR1 and CDR2: KGHSH, LQKENI. Trimming shortened V by 2 bases and J by 7 bases, and 9 bases separated the two germline ends. This CDR3 comprises 13 residues. CDR3 DNA sequence: TGTGCCAGCTCACCAAGGACCCCAAATGAGCAGTTCTTC. Protein product: CASSPRTPNEQFF.

As regards this clone: Other DNA sequences within the sample encode an identical CDR3. V gene TRBV12-3 or TRBV12-4 combines with J gene TRBJ2-5; no clear D gene. Trimming left V 3 bases short and J 5 bases short, with 4 bases between. The CDR3 extends over 11 amino acids. As DNA, the CDR3 is TGTGCCAGCAGTTTGGGGGAGACCCAGTACTTC. Protein: CASSLGETQYF.

The chain joins TRBV28 to TRBJ2-7; 7 bases map to TRBD1. CDR1 and CDR2 (germline): MDHEN, SYDVKM. Trimming cost V 1 base and J 7 bases; bases outside gene matches: 7. The CDR3 sequence is 14 residues long. The CDR3 sequence: CASSLSTGTWEQYF. Written as DNA, the CDR3 is TGTGCCAGCAGTTTATCGACAGGGACGTGGGAGCAGTACTTC.

This CDR3 is CATSKERAGFGDEQYF. The CDR3 DNA follows: TGTGCCACCAGCAAGGAAAGAGCGGGATTTGGAGACGAGCAGTACTTC. V gene TRBV15 combines with J gene TRBJ2-7; 7 bases match TRBD2. Looked up from germline, CDR1 is LNHNV and CDR2 is YYDKDF (reference sequence). V lost 4 bases to trimming and J lost 5 bases; unmatched junction nucleotides: 14. This CDR3 spans 16 amino acids. The full variable domain, its missing parts supplied by reference TRBV15 and TRBJ2-7, is DAMVIQNPRYQVTQFGKPVTLSCSQTLNHNVMYWYQQKSSQAPKLLFHYYDKDFNNEADTPDNFQSRRPNTSFCFLDIRSPGLGDTAMYLCATSKERAGFGDEQYFGPGTRLTVT.

The chain is built from TRBV7-9 and TRBJ2-1; D is perhaps TRBD1 or TRBD2 (5 bases each). Trimming took 5 bases from V and 2 from J, leaving 13 bases between them. There are 15 residues in the CDR3. Per germline, CDR1 SEHNR and CDR2 FQNEAQ (reference sequence). The CDR3 sequence: CASSPPGTAYNEQFF. The CDR3 DNA reads TGTGCCAGCAGCCCGCCCGGGACCGCCTACAATGAGCAGTTCTTC.